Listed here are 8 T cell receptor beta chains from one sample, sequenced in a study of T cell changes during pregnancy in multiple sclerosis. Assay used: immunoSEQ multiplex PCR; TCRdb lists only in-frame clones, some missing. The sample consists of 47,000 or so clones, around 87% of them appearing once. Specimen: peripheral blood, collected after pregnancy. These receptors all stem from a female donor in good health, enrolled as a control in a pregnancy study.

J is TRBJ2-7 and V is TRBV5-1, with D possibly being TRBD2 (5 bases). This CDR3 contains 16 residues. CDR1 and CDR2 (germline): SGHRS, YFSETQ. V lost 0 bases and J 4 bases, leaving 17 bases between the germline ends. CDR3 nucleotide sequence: TGCGCCAGCAGCTTGGCGAGCGGTAACCCTGGATACGAGCAGTACTTC. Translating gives CASSLASGNPGYEQYF.

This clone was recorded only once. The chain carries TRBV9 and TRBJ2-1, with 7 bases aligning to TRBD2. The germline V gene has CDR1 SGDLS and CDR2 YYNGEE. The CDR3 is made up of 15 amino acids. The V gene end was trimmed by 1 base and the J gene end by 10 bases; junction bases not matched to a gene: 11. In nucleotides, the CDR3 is TGTGCCAGCAGCGTAACGGGGCGGGGGACGGGAGAGCAGTTCTTC. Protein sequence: CASSVTGRGTGEQFF.

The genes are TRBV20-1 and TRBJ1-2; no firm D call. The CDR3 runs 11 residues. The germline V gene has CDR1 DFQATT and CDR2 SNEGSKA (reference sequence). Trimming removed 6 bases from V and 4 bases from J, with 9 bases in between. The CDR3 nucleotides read TGCAGTGCCACGAGAGTCTATGGCTACACCTTC. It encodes CSATRVYGYTF.

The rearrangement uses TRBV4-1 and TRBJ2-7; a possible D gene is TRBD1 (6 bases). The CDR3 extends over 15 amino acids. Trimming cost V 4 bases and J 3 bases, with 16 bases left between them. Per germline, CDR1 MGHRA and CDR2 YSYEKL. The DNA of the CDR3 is TGCGCCAGCAGCCCTACTCCCGGGACACTCTACGAGCAGTACTTC. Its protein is CASSPTPGTLYEQYF.

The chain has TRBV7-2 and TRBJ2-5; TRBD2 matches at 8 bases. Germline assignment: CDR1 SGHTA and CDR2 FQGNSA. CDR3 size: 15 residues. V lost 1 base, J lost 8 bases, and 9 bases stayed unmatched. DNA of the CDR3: TGTGCCAGCAGCTTAGAAGCGGGGGCCTCCTCTACCCAGTACTTC. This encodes CASSLEAGASSTQYF.

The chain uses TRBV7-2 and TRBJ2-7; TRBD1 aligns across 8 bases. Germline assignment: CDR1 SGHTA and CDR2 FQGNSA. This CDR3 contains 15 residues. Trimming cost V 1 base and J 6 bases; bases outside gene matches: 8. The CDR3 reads CASSLGQGAGSEQYF. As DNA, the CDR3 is TGTGCCAGCAGCTTAGGGCAGGGGGCTGGGAGCGAGCAGTACTTC.

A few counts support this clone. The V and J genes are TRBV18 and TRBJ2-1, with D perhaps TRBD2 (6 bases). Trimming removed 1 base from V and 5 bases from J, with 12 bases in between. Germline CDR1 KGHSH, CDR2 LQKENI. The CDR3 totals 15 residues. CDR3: CASSPLGGGNNEQFF. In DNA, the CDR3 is TGTGCCAGCTCACCACTGGGAGGAGGAAACAATGAGCAGTTCTTC.

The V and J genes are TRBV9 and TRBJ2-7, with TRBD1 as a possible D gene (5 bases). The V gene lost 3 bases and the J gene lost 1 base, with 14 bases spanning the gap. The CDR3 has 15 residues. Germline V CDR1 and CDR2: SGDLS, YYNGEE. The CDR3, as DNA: TGTGCCAGCAGCGCTGGCAGGGTTGAATCCTACGAGCAGTACTTC. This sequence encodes CASSAGRVESYEQYF. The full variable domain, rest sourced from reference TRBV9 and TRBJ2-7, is DSGVTQTPKHLITATGQRVTLRCSPRSGDLSVYWYQQSLDQGLQFLIQYYNGEERAKGNILERFSAQQFPDLHSELNLSSLELGDSALYFCASSAGRVESYEQYFGPGTRLTVT.